The clone carrying this TCR beta chain appeared many times. The target antigen is unknown. These data come from a study of regulatory T cells in long-lasting Graves disease. General observations from the study: Persistent patients shared some 2,900 public clonotypes among themselves. Newly diagnosed patients shared fewer, at 900 to 1,000.

This sample's time point: persistent/refractory GD, antithyroid drugs over 5 years with positive TRAb. Making the TCR library involved RNA that had been extracted from PBMCs. Clinicians diagnosed Graves' disease using American Thyroid Association guidelines. Nine milliliters of peripheral blood were taken and placed in EDTA tubes. Arm-PCR of CDR3 regions with iRepertoire HTBI primers generated TCR beta libraries. Each CDR3 protein gets one entry after TCRdb re-called the multiplex PCR reads with MiXCR. The sample has 400,000 or so distinct CDR3 sequences, 20% to 25% seen once; the top ten hold 20% to 25%. Germline assignment: CDR1 MNHEY and CDR2 SMNVEV (reference sequence). V lost 5 bases to trimming and J lost 3 bases, with 17 bases between them. The CDR3 consists of 15 residues.

The material was peripheral blood mononuclear cells (PBMCs), obtained when the disease was refractory, from a patient treated with antithyroid drugs. This clonotype was obtained from a female donor with Graves disease. The V gene is TRBV27, the J gene TRBJ2-7; the D gene is possibly TRBD1 (5 bases). CDR3 nucleotide sequence: TGTGCCAGCAGTCTCAAACCTCAGGGAATCTACGAGCAGTACTTC. This codes for CASSLKPQGIYEQYF.